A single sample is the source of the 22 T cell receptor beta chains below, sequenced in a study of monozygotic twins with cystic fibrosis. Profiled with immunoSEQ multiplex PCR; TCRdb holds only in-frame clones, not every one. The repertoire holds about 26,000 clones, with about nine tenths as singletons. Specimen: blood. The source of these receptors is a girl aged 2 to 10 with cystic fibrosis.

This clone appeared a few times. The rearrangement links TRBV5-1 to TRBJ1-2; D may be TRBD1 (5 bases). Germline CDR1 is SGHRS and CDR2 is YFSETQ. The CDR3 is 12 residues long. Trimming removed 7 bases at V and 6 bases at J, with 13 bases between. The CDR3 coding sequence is TGCGCCAGCTATTGGCAGGGACATGGCTACACCTTC. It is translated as CASYWQGHGYTF.

The CDR3 is CASSVGLSSNQPQHF. Written as DNA, the CDR3 is TGTGCCAGCAGCGTTGGACTGTCGAGCAATCAGCCCCAGCATTTT. This chain connects TRBV13 to TRBJ1-5; the D is unclear. The ends were cut back, 5 bases at V and 1 base at J, with 12 bases in the middle. Per germline, CDR1 PRHDT and CDR2 FYEKMQ (reference sequence). CDR3 size: 15 residues.

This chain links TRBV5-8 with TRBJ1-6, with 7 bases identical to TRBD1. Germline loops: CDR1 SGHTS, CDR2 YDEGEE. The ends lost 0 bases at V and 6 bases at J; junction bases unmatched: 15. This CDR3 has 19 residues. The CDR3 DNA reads TGTGCCAGCAGCTTGGAAAAACAGTACCGACAGGGTTTTAATTCACCCCTCCACTTT. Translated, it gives CASSLEKQYRQGFNSPLHF. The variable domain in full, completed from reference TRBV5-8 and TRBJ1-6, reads EAGVTQSPTHLIKTRGQQATLRCSPISGHTSVYWYQQALGLGLQFLLWYDEGEERNRGNFPPRFSGRQFPNYSSELNVNALELEDSALYLCASSLEKQYRQGFNSPLHFGNGTRLTVT.

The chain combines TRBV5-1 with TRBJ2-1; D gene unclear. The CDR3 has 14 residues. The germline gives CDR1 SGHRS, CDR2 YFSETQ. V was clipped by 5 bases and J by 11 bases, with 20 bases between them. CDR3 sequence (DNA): TGCGCCAGCAGGCAGGAAGAACCCATACAAAAGCAGTTCTTC. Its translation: CASRQEEPIQKQFF.

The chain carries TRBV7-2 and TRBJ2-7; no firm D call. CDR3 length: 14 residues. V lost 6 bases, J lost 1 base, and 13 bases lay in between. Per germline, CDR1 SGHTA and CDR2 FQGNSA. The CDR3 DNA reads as TGTGCCAGCAGGCCTAACCCTGGGTCCTACGAGCAGTACTTC. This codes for CASRPNPGSYEQYF.

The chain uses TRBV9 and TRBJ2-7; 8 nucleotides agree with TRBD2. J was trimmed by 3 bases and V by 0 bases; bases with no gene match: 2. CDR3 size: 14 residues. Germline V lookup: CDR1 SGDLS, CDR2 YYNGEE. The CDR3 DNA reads TGTGCCAGCAGCGTAGGGACTAGCTACTACGAGCAGTACTTC. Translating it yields CASSVGTSYYEQYF. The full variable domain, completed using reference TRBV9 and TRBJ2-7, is DSGVTQTPKHLITATGQRVTLRCSPRSGDLSVYWYQQSLDQGLQFLIQYYNGEERAKGNILERFSAQQFPDLHSELNLSSLELGDSALYFCASSVGTSYYEQYFGPGTRLTVT.

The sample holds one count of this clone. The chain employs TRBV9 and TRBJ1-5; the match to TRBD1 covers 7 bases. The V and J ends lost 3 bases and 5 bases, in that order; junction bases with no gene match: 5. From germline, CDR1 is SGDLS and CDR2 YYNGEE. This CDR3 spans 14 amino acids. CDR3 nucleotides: TGTGCCAGCAGCGCTGGGACAGCTTATCAGCCCCAGCATTTT. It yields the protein CASSAGTAYQPQHF.

The CDR3 region is CASSGDRREAFF. The DNA of the CDR3 is TGTGCCAGCAGCGGCGACAGACGGGAAGCTTTCTTT. This chain joins TRBV9 and TRBJ1-1, with a possible D match to TRBD1 (5 bases). CDR1 is SGDLS and CDR2 is YYNGEE in the germline V gene. Trimming pared 3 bases from V and 8 bases from J, leaving 11 bases between. The CDR3 sequence is 12 residues long.

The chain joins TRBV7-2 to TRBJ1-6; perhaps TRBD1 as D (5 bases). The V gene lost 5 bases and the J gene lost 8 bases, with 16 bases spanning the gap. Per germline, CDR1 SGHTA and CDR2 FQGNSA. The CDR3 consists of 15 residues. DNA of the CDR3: TGTGCCAGCAGCCCAAGCAGGGTGGAGGATTCACCCCTCCACTTT. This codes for CASSPSRVEDSPLHF.

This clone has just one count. This CDR3 reads CASSIDNTAVYTF. CDR3 DNA sequence: TGTGCCAGTAGTATAGATAACACGGCCGTCTACACCTTC. The chain uses TRBV19 and TRBJ1-2, with D uncertain. With 0 bases removed from V and 10 bases from J, the gap between germline ends came to 12 bases. The germline V gene has CDR1 LNHDA and CDR2 SQIVND (reference sequence). The CDR3 sequence is 13 residues long.

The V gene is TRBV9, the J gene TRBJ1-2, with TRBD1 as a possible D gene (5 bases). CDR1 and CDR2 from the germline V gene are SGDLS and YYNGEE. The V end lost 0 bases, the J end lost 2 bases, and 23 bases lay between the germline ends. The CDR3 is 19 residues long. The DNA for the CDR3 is TGTGCCAGCAGCGTAGGTTCCAGGAATCGGGGCAGGGTGAACTATGGCTACACCTTC. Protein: CASSVGSRNRGRVNYGYTF.

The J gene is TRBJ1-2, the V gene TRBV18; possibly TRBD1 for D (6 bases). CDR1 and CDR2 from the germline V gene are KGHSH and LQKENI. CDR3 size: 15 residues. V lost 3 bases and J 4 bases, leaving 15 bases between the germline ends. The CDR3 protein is CASSPGLWDTYGYTF. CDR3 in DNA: TGTGCCAGCTCACCGGGGTTGTGGGACACCTATGGCTACACCTTC. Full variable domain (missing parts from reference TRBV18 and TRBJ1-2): NAGVMQNPRHLVRRRGQEARLRCSPMKGHSHVYWYRQLPEEGLKFMVYLQKENIIDESGMPKERFSAEFPKEGPSILRIQQVVRGDSAAYFCASSPGLWDTYGYTFGSGTRLTVV.

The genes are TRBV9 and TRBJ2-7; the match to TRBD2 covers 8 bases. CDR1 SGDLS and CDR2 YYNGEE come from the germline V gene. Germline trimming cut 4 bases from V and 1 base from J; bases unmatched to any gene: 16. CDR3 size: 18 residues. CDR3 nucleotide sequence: TGTGCCAGCAGCCGCGGGTCTAGCCGTCTAGCGGGTTCCTACGAGCAGTACTTC. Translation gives CASSRGSSRLAGSYEQYF.

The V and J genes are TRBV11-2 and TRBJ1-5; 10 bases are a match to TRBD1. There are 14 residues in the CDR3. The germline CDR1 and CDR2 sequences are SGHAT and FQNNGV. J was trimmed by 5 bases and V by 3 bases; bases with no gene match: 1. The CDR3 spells CASSLDRGYQPQHF. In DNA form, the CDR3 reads TGTGCCAGCAGCTTGGACAGGGGGTATCAGCCCCAGCATTTT.

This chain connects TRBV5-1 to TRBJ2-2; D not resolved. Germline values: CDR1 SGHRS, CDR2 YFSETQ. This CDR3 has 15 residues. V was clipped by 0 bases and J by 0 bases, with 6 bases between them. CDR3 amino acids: CASSLGHPNTGELFF. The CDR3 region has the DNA TGCGCCAGCAGCTTGGGCCACCCGAACACCGGGGAGCTGTTTTTT.

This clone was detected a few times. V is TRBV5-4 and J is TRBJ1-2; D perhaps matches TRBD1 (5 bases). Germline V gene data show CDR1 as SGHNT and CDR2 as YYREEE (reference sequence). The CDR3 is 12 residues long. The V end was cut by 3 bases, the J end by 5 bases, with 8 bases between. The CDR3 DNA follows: TGTGCCAGCAGCTCACAGGAGTATGGCTACACCTTC. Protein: CASSSQEYGYTF.

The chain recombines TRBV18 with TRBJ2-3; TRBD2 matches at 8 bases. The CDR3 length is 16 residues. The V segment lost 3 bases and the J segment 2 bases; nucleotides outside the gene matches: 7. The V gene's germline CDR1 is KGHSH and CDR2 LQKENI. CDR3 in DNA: TGTGCCAGCTCACCGGGATTAGCGGGGTTCACAGATACGCAGTATTTT. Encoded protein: CASSPGLAGFTDTQYF. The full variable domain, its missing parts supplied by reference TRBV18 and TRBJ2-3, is NAGVMQNPRHLVRRRGQEARLRCSPMKGHSHVYWYRQLPEEGLKFMVYLQKENIIDESGMPKERFSAEFPKEGPSILRIQQVVRGDSAAYFCASSPGLAGFTDTQYFGPGTRLTVL.

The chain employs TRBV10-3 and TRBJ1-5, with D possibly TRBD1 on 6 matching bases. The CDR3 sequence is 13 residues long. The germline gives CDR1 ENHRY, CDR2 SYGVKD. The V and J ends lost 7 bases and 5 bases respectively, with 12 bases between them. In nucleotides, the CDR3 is TGTGCCATCAAACCGGACAGAGATCAGCCCCAGCATTTT. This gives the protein CAIKPDRDQPQHF.

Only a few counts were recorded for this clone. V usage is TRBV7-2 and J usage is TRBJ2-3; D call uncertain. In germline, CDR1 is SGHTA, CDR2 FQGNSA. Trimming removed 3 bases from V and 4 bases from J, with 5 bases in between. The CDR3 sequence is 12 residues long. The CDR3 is CASSFLPDTQYF. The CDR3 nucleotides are TGTGCCAGCAGCTTCCTACCAGATACGCAGTATTTT. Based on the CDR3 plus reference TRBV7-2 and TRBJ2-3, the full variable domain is GAGVSQSPSNKVTEKGKDVELRCDPISGHTALYWYRQSLGQGLEFLIYFQGNSAPDKSGLPSDRFSAERTGGSVSTLTIQRTQQEDSAVYLCASSFLPDTQYFGPGTRLTVL.

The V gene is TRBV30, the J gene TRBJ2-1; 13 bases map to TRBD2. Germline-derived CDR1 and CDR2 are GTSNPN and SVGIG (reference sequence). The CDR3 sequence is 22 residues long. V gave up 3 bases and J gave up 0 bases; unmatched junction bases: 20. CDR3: CAWRPLSPSRTSGGRSYNEQFF. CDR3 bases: TGTGCCTGGAGACCTCTCAGCCCCTCTCGGACTAGCGGGGGCCGCTCCTACAATGAGCAGTTCTTC.

The CDR3 DNA follows: TGTGCCAGCAGCTTAACGGGGGCCTATGGCTACACCTTC. Encoded protein: CASSLTGAYGYTF. The rearrangement links TRBV7-9 to TRBJ1-2; tentative D call: TRBD1 (6 bases). Deletions cut 2 bases from V and 4 bases from J, with 8 bases between. CDR3 size: 13 residues. CDR1 and CDR2 (germline): SEHNR, FQNEAQ (reference sequence).

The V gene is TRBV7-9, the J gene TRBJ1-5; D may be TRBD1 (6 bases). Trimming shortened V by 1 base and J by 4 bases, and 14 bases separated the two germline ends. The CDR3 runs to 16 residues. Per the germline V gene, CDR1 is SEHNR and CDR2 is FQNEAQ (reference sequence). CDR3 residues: CASSLVSGALNQPQHF. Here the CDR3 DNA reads TGTGCCAGCAGCTTAGTTTCGGGGGCATTAAATCAGCCCCAGCATTTT.